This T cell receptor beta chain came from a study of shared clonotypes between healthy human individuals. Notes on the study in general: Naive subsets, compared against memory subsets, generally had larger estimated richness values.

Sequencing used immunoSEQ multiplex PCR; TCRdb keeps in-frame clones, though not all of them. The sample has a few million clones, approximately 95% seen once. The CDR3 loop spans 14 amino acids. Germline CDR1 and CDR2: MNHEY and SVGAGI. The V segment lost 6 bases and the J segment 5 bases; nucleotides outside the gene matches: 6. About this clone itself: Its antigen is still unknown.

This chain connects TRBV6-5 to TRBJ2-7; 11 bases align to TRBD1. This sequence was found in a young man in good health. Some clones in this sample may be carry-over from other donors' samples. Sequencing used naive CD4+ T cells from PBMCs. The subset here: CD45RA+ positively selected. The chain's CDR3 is CASRPDRGRNEQYF. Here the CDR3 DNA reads TGTGCCAGCAGGCCGGACAGGGGGCGAAACGAGCAGTACTTC.